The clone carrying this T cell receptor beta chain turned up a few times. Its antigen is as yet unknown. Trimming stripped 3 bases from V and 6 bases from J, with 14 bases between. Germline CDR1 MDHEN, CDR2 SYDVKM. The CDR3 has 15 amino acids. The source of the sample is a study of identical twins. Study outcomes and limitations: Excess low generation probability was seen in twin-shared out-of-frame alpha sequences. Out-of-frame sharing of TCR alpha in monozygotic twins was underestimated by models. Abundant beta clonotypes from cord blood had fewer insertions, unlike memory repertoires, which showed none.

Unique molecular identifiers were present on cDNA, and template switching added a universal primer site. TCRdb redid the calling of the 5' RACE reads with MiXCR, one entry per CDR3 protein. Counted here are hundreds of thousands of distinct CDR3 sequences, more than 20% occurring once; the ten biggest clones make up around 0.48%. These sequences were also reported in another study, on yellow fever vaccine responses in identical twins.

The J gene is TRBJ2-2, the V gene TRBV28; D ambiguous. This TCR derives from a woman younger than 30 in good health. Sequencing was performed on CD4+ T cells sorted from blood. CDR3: CASSFSGRQSGELFF. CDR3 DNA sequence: TGTGCCAGCAGTTTCTCGGGCCGGCAGTCCGGGGAGCTGTTTTTT.